This entry is about one T cell receptor beta chain. Its specificity is unknown. CDR1 and CDR2 (germline): SGHNT, YYREEE (reference sequence). Trimming took 4 bases from V and 1 from J, leaving 12 bases between them. The CDR3 has 14 amino acids. This specimen belongs to a study of T cell responses to AZD1222 COVID-19 vaccine. Profiled with immunoSEQ multiplex PCR; TCRdb holds only in-frame clones, not every one. The sample consists of some 120,000 clones, more than 70% of them appearing once. Findings and limits, study-wide: Donors were chiefly white British, with a greater number of females, and clonal diversity was perhaps underestimated. At baseline, just five or six AZD1222 recipients tested seropositive. The repertoires were collected only after the peak T cell response. The study found Spike-specific TCR breadth and depth rose after two AZD1222 doses.

The input for sequencing was peripheral blood, taken on day 0 of AZD1222 vaccination. This TCR derives from an adult in good health. J is TRBJ2-7 and V is TRBV5-4, with D possibly being TRBD1 or TRBD2 (5 bases each). CDR3 coding DNA: TGTGCCAGCAGCCCAGGGACCGATTCCTACGAGCAGTACTTC. Encoded protein: CASSPGTDSYEQYF.